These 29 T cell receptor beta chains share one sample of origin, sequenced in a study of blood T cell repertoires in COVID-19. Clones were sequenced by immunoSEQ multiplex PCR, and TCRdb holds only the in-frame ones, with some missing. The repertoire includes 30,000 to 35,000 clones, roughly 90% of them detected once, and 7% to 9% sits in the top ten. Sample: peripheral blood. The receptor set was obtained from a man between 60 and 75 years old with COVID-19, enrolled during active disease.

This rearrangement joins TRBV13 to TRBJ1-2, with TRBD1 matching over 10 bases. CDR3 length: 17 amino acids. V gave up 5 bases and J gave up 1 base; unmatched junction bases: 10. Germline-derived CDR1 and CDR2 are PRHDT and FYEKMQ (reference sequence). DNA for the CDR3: TGTGCCAGCAGCCCGTACGGGACAGGGGTTGATAACTATGGCTACACCTTC. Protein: CASSPYGTGVDNYGYTF.

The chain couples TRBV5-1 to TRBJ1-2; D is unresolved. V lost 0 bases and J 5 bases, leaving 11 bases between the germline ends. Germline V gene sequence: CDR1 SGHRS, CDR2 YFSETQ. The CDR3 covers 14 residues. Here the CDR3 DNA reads TGCGCCAGCAGCTTGGCCACCTCGGGGTATGGCTACACCTTC. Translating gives CASSLATSGYGYTF. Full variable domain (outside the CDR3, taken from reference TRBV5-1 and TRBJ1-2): KAGVTQTPRYLIKTRGQQVTLSCSPISGHRSVSWYQQTPGQGLQFLFEYFSETQRNKGNFPGRFSGRQFSNSRSEMNVSTLELGDSALYLCASSLATSGYGYTFGSGTRLTVV.

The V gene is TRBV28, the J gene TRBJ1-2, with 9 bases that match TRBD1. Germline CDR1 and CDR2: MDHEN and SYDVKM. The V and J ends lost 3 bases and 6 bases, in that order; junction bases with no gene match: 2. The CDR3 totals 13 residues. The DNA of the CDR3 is TGTGCCAGCAGTTTGACAGGGGGGGATGGCTACACCTTC. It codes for CASSLTGGDGYTF.

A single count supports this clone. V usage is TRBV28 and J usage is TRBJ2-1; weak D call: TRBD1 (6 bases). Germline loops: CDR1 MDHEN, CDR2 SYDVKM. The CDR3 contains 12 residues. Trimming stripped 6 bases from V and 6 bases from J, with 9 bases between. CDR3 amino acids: CASSVRGNEQFF. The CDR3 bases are TGTGCCAGCAGCGTCAGGGGCAATGAGCAGTTCTTC.

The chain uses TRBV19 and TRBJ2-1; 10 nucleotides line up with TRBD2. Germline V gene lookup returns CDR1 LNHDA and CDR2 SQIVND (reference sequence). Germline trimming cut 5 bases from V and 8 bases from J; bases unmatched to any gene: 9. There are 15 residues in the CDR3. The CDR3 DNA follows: TGTGCCAGTAGTCCGTCGCTAGCGGGAGCAGATGAGCAGTTCTTC. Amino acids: CASSPSLAGADEQFF. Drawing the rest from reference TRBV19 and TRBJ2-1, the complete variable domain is DGGITQSPKYLFRKEGQNVTLSCEQNLNHDAMYWYRQDPGQGLRLIYYSQIVNDFQKGDIAEGYSVSREKKESFPLTVTSAQKNPTAFYLCASSPSLAGADEQFFGPGTRLTVL.

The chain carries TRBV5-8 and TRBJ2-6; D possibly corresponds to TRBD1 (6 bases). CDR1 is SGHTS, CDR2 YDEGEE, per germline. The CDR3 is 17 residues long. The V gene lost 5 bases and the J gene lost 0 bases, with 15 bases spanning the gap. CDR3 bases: TGTGCCAGCAGTTTGACAGGCACGAGCTCTGGGGCCAACGTCCTGACTTTC. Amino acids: CASSLTGTSSGANVLTF.

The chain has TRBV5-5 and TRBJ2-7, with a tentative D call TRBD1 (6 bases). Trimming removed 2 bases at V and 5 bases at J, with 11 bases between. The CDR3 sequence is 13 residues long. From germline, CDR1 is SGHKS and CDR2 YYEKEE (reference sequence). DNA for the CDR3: TGTGCCAGCAGCTTCAGGGGACCCCACGAGCAGTACTTC. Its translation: CASSFRGPHEQYF.

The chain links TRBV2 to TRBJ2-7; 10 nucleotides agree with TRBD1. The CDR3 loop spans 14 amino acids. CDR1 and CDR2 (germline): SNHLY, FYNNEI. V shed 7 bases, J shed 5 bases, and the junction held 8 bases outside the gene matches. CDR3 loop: CASIRDRGPHEQYF. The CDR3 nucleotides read TGTGCCAGCATCCGTGACAGGGGGCCCCACGAGCAGTACTTC.

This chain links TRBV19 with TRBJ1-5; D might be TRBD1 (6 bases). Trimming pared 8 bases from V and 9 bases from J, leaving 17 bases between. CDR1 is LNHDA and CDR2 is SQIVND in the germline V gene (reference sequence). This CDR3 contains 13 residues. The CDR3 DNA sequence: TGTGCCAGTCAGACAGGAGCCCTCACGCCCCAGCATTTT. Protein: CASQTGALTPQHF. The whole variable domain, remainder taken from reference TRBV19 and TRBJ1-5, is DGGITQSPKYLFRKEGQNVTLSCEQNLNHDAMYWYRQDPGQGLRLIYYSQIVNDFQKGDIAEGYSVSREKKESFPLTVTSAQKNPTAFYLCASQTGALTPQHFGDGTRLSIL.

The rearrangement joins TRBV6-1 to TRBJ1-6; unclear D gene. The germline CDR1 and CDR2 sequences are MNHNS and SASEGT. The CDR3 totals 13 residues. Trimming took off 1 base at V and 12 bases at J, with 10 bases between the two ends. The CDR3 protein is CASSEEYIEPLHF. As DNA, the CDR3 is TGTGCCAGCAGTGAAGAGTACATCGAACCCCTCCACTTT.

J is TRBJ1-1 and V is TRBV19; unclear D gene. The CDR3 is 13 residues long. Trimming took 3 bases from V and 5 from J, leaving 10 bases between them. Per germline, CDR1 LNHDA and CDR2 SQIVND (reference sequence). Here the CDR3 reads CASSIKERTEAFF. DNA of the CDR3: TGTGCCAGTAGTATCAAAGAACGGACTGAAGCTTTCTTT.

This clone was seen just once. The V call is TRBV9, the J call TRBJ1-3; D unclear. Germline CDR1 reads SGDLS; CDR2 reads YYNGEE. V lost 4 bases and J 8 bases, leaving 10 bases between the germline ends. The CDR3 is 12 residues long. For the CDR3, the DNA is TGTGCCAGCAGCCCCCTCGCAGACACCATATATTTT. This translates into CASSPLADTIYF. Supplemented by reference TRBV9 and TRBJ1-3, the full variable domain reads DSGVTQTPKHLITATGQRVTLRCSPRSGDLSVYWYQQSLDQGLQFLIQYYNGEERAKGNILERFSAQQFPDLHSELNLSSLELGDSALYFCASSPLADTIYFGEGSWLTVV.

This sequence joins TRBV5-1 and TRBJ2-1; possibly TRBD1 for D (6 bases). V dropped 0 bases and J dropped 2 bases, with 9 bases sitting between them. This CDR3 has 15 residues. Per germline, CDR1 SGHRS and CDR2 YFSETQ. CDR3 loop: CASSLARTAYNEQFF. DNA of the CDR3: TGCGCCAGCAGCTTGGCCCGGACAGCCTACAATGAGCAGTTCTTC.

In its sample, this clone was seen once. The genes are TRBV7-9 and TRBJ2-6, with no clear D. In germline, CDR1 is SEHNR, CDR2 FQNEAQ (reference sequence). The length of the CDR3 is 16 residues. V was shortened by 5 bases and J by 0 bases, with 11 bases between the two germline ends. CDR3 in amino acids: CASSHSGDSGANVLTF. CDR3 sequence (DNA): TGTGCCAGCAGCCACTCCGGAGACTCTGGGGCCAACGTCCTGACTTTC.

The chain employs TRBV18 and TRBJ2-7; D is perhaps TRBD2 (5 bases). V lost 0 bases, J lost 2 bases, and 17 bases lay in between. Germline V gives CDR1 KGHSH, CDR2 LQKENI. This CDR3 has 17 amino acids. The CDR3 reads CASSPPGLVASAYEQYF. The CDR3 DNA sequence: TGTGCCAGCTCACCACCGGGCCTGGTAGCGTCTGCCTACGAGCAGTACTTC.

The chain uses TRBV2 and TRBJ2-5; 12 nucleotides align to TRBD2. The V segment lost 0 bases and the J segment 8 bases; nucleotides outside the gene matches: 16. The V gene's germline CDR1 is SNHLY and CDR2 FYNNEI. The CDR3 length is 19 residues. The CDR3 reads CASSEALASGRAGRETQYF. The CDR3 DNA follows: TGTGCCAGCAGTGAAGCGCTTGCTAGCGGGAGGGCCGGTCGGGAAACCCAGTACTTC.

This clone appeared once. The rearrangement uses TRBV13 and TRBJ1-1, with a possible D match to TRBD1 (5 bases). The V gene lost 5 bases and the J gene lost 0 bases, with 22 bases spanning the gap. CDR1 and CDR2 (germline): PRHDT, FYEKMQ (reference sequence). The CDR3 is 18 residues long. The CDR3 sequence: CASSLEGMFGDVNTEAFF. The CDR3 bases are TGTGCCAGCAGCCTAGAGGGGATGTTCGGTGATGTGAACACTGAAGCTTTCTTT.

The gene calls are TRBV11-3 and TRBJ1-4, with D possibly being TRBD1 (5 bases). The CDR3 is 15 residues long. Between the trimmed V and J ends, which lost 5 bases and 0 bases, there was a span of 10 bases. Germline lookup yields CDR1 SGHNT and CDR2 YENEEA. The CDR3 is CASSTGLSTNEKLFF. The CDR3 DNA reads TGTGCCAGCAGCACGGGACTCTCAACTAATGAAAAACTGTTTTTT.

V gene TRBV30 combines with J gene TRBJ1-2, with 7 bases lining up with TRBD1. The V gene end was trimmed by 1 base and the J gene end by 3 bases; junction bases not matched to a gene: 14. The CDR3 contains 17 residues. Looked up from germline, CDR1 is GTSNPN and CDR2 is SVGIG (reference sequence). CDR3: CAWSAQSLRQGHYGYTF. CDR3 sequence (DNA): TGTGCCTGGAGTGCACAATCCCTCCGACAGGGCCACTATGGCTACACCTTC.

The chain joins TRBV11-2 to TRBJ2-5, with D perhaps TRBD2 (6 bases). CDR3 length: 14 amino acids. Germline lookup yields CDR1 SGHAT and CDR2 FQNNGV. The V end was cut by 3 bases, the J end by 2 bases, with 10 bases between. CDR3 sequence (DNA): TGTGCCAGCAGCTTCCGGGACTTACAAGAGACCCAGTACTTC. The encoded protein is CASSFRDLQETQYF.

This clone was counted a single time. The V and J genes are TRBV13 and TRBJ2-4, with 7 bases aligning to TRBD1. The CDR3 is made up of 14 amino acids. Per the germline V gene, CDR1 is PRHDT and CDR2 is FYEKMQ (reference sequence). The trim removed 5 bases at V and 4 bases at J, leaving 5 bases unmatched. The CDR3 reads CASSTGQTKNIQYF. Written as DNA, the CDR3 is TGTGCCAGCAGCACGGGACAGACAAAAAACATTCAGTACTTC.

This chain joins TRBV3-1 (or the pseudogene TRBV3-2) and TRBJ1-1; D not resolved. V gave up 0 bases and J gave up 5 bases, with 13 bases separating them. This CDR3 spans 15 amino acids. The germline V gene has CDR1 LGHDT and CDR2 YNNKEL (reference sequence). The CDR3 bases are TGTGCCAGCAGCCAAGATGGAGGCCCGGGGACTGAAGCTTTCTTT. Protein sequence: CASSQDGGPGTEAFF.

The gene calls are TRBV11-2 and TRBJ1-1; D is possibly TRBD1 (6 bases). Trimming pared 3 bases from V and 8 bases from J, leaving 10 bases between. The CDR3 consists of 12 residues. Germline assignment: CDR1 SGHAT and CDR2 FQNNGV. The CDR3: CASSFQGREAFF. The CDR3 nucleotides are TGTGCCAGCAGCTTCCAGGGGCGGGAAGCTTTCTTT.

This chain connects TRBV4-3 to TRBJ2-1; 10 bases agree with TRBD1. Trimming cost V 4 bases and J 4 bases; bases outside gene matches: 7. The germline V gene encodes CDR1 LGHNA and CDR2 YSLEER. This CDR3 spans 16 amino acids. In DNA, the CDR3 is TGCGCCAGCAGCCGGGTGACAGGGGGCGGTTACAATGAGCAGTTCTTC. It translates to CASSRVTGGGYNEQFF.

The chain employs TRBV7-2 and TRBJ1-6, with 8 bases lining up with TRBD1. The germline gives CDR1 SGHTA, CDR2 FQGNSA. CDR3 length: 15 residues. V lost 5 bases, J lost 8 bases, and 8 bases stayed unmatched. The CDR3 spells CASSLPTGADSPLHF. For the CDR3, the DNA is TGTGCCAGCAGCCTCCCGACAGGGGCCGATTCACCCCTCCACTTT. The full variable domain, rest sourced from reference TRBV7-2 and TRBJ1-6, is GAGVSQSPSNKVTEKGKDVELRCDPISGHTALYWYRQSLGQGLEFLIYFQGNSAPDKSGLPSDRFSAERTGGSVSTLTIQRTQQEDSAVYLCASSLPTGADSPLHFGNGTRLTVT.

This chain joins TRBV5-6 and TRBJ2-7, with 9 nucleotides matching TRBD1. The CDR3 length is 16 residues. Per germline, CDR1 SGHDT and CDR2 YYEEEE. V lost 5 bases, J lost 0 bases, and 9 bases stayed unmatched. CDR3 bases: TGTGCCAGCAGTAAAGGACAGGGGTCCCTCTCCTACGAGCAGTACTTC. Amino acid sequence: CASSKGQGSLSYEQYF.

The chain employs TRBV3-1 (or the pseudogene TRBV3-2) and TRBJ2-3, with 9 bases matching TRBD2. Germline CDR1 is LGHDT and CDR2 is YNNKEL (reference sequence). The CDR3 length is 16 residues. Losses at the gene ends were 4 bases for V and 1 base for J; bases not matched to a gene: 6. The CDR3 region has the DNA TGTGCCAGCAGCCCCTCCCCTAGCGGGGGCACAGATACGCAGTATTTT. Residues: CASSPSPSGGTDTQYF.

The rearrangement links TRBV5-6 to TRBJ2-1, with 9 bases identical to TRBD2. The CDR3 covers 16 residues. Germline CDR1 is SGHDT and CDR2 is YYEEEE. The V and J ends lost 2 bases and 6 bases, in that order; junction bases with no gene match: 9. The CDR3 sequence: CASSFPTSGHLNEQFF. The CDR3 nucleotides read TGTGCCAGCAGCTTTCCGACTAGCGGTCACCTCAATGAGCAGTTCTTC.

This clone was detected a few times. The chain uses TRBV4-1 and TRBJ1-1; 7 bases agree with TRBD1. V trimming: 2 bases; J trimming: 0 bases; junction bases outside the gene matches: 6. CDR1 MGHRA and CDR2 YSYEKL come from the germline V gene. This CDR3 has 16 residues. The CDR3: CASSQKTGLMNTEAFF. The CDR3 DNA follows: TGCGCCAGCAGCCAAAAGACAGGGCTCATGAACACTGAAGCTTTCTTT.